A selection of T cell receptor beta chains follows, all from one sample in a study of OX40 agonist ivuxolimab in advanced cancers. Sequenced by immunoSEQ multiplex PCR; TCRdb stores in-frame clones only, minus some. The sample consists of 40,000 or so clones, around 89% of them appearing once. The sequencing here drew on CD4+ or CD8+ T cells sorted from blood, taken in a trial of the OX40 agonist ivuxolimab. These TCRs come from an adult with an advanced solid tumor such as melanoma, head and neck, liver or kidney cancer. The conserved cysteine and the conserved F or W are not part of the CDR3 here.

V: TRBV5-1; CDR3: ASSLAGHEQF
V: TRBV29-1; CDR3: SVEGGQGANEQY
V: TRBV11-3; CDR3: ASSKTGTGKVVSNQPQH
V: TRBV30; CDR3: AWGSYRTGELF
V: TRBV5-6; CDR3: ASSFGQGYQPQH
V: TRBV7-2; CDR3: ASSLEHRLMNTEAF
V: TRBV7-6; CDR3: ASSLAPRNTGELF
V: TRBV7-2; CDR3: ASSPNRGYYGYT
V: TRBV7-7; CDR3: ASSPTPGLNTGELF
V: TRBV6-6; CDR3: ASSYVREMNTEAF
V: TRBV4-1; CDR3: ASSQDRKLILF
V: TRBV10-3; CDR3: AIREETSGGPNEQF
V: TRBV5-3; CDR3: ARSLVMRKNTGELF
V: TRBV21-1; CDR3: ASSKDLGGDEQF
V: TRBV7-2; CDR3: ASSPRAMTSGSSYEQY
V: TRBV6-1; CDR3: ASSGHDPRGEQY
V: TRBV2; CDR3: ASSEVAGAGYT
V: TRBV9; CDR3: ASSLRRGSDTQY
V: TRBV19; CDR3: ASSIGTGNHEQY